This entry lists 10 T cell receptor beta chains sequenced from one sample in a study of T cell responses to AZD1222 COVID-19 vaccine. The data were produced by immunoSEQ multiplex PCR, yet TCRdb's version contains in-frame clones alone and is incomplete. The top ten hold about 5.1% of the sample, which has about 150,000 clones, 70% to 90% seen once. The specimen was peripheral blood, collected on day 0 of MenACWY control vaccination. The receptors come from an adult in good health.

J is TRBJ2-7 and V is TRBV24-1; tentatively, D is TRBD1 (5 bases). This CDR3 has 10 residues. Germline V gives CDR1 KGHDR, CDR2 SFDVKD. The V end lost 8 bases, the J end lost 9 bases, and 10 bases lay between the germline ends. The chain's CDR3 is CATTQGLQYV. In DNA form, the CDR3 reads TGTGCCACCACTCAGGGTTTGCAGTACGTC.

The chain links TRBV7-6 to TRBJ2-2; D unclear. Trimming stripped 5 bases from V and 4 bases from J, with 11 bases between. The CDR3 spans 14 residues. Germline assignment: CDR1 SGHVS and CDR2 FNYEAQ. The CDR3 here is CASSPRGSTGELFF. The DNA of the CDR3 is TGTGCCAGCAGCCCGAGAGGTAGCACCGGGGAGCTGTTTTTT. Complete variable domain (other parts from reference TRBV7-6 and TRBJ2-2): GAGVSQSPRYKVTKRGQDVALRCDPISGHVSLYWYRQALGQGPEFLTYFNYEAQQDKSGLPNDRFSAERPEGSISTLTIQRTEQRDSAMYRCASSPRGSTGELFFGEGSRLTVL.

CDR3 nucleotide sequence: TGTGCCACCAGTGATCCACAGGGTAGGGGATTGTCCGGGGAGCTGTTTTTT. Its translation is CATSDPQGRGLSGELFF. The chain links TRBV24-1 to TRBJ2-2; D possibly corresponds to TRBD1 (6 bases). The CDR3 length is 17 residues. The V end lost 3 bases, the J end lost 6 bases, and 19 bases lay between the germline ends. Germline V gene lookup returns CDR1 KGHDR and CDR2 SFDVKD.

The chain recombines TRBV28 with TRBJ1-5, with 10 positions matching TRBD1. The CDR3 is made up of 15 amino acids. The J segment lost 1 base and the V segment lost 3 bases, leaving 0 bases of the junction unmatched. Germline CDR1 MDHEN, CDR2 SYDVKM. The DNA for the CDR3 is TGTGCCAGCAGTTTGGACAGGGGGAGCAATCAGCCCCAGCATTTT. The encoded protein is CASSLDRGSNQPQHF.

V gene TRBV19 combines with J gene TRBJ1-1; D ambiguous. Germline V lookup: CDR1 LNHDA, CDR2 SQIVND (reference sequence). This CDR3 has 11 residues. With 5 bases removed from V and 7 bases from J, the gap between germline ends came to 8 bases. DNA of the CDR3: TGTGCCAGTAGTTCCCGTCGTGAAGCTTTCTTT. Its protein product is CASSSRREAFF.

V gene TRBV4-1 combines with J gene TRBJ1-2; possibly TRBD1 for D (6 bases). Trimming took 0 bases from V and 2 from J, leaving 7 bases between them. Germline loops: CDR1 MGHRA, CDR2 YSYEKL. The CDR3 spans 14 residues. The CDR3 protein is CASSQDQGNYGYTF. The CDR3 DNA sequence: TGCGCCAGCAGCCAAGATCAGGGGAACTATGGCTACACCTTC.

This clone was found once. The chain couples TRBV7-9 to TRBJ2-5, with D perhaps matching TRBD2 (7 bases). Germline loops: CDR1 SEHNR, CDR2 FQNEAQ (reference sequence). The CDR3 runs 16 residues. V was clipped by 5 bases and J by 6 bases, with 22 bases between them. The CDR3 is CASSPTRWGGQKTQYF. CDR3 bases: TGTGCCAGCAGCCCAACCCGTTGGGGGGGGCAAAAGACCCAGTACTTC. Complete variable domain (other parts from reference TRBV7-9 and TRBJ2-5): DTGVSQNPRHKITKRGQNVTFRCDPISEHNRLYWYRQTLGQGPEFLTYFQNEAQLEKSRLLSDRFSAERPKGSFSTLEIQRTEQGDSAMYLCASSPTRWGGQKTQYFGPGTRLLVL.

This rearrangement joins TRBV2 to TRBJ1-1; D is undetermined. The germline gives CDR1 SNHLY, CDR2 FYNNEI. V dropped 4 bases and J dropped 11 bases, with 17 bases sitting between them. CDR3 size: 13 residues. The CDR3 bases are TGTGCCAGCAGTGCGCCTCGGCCTAAATCGGCTTTCTTT. Translated, it gives CASSAPRPKSAFF.

The chain employs TRBV5-1 and TRBJ2-7, with 7 positions matching TRBD1. The junction had 6 bases not matched to a gene; V was cut back by 4 bases and J by 5 bases. Germline CDR1 SGHRS, CDR2 YFSETQ. This CDR3 region has 13 residues. This CDR3 reads CASSPLTGNEQYF. In nucleotides, the CDR3 is TGCGCCAGCAGCCCCTTGACAGGGAACGAGCAGTACTTC.

This clone turned up a few times. The genes are TRBV12-5 and TRBJ1-1; weak D call: TRBD1 (5 bases). The CDR3 consists of 14 residues. V shed 9 bases and J shed 3 bases, with 17 bases lying between them. The germline CDR1 and CDR2 sequences are LGHNT and FRNRAP. The CDR3 reads CASRLGGKDTEAFF. The CDR3 DNA sequence: TGTGCTAGCCGCTTGGGGGGTAAAGACACTGAAGCTTTCTTT.